Below are 2 T cell receptor delta chains sequenced from a single sample in a study of Vδ1+ human thymocytes (dated by TCRdb to 2016 to 2019). Overall study results and their limits: Thymic TRG and TRD repertoires appeared highly polyclonal with Gaussian CDR3 length distributions, unlike oligoclonal peripheral blood repertoires.

Data came from an Illumina MiSeq. RNA was isolated using the RNeasy mini kit, and reverse transcription was performed with Superscript III. To generate the CDR3 amplicons, a multiplex PCR was run using pooled V-gene forward primers together with a constant-region reverse primer that carried Illumina adaptor overhangs. Public reads were reanalyzed in TCRdb with CATT, and rows carrying the same DNA were merged afterwards. The sample has fewer than 90,000 delta-chain clones on record, roughly a third of them singletons. The ten largest clones capture over 0.2% of the sample. The antigens these receptors bind are not known. What was sequenced was Vdelta1+ gamma-delta thymocytes from the thymus. The cell subset or site label on this specimen signifies: FACS-sorted CD3+ TCRalphabeta- TCRVdelta1+ TCRVdelta2- thymocytes. Receptors were obtained from a boy under three years old who had congenital heart surgery.

The chain is built from TRDV1 and TRDJ1; 9 positions match TRDD3. CDR1 TSWWSYY and CDR2 QGS come from the germline V gene. V was clipped by 8 bases and J by 5 bases; unmatched bases: 39. The CDR3 contains 24 residues. The CDR3 DNA is TGTGCTCTTAATTCTGTTCGTCCGGGAGGAGACTTCATTCACGACTGGGGGAAGGGGGATAAACTCATCTTT. Its protein product is CALNSVRPGGDFIHDWGKGDKLIF.

The chain joins TRDV1 to TRDJ1, with 7 bases matching TRDD2. CDR3 length: 24 amino acids. Germline assignment: CDR1 TSWWSYY and CDR2 QGS. V lost 3 bases to trimming and J lost 0 bases; unmatched junction nucleotides: 31. The CDR3 here is CALGDYPLPHFLFPTDGYTDKLIF. The CDR3 coding sequence is TGTGCTCTTGGGGACTACCCCCTCCCGCATTTCCTTTTTCCTACTGACGGGTACACCGATAAACTCATCTTT.